This is a list of T cell receptor beta chains from one sample in a study of shared clonotypes between healthy human individuals. Some clones are missing from TCRdb's copy, which holds only in-frame ones; the method was immunoSEQ multiplex PCR. The sample has around 620,000 clones, roughly 96% seen once. Sequenced input: naive CD8+ T cells sorted from blood. These receptor sequences come from a woman under 40 in good health. CDR3s include the opening cysteine and the closing phenylalanine or tryptophan. The order of the fields is J gene, V gene, CDR3 protein.

j_call: TRBJ1-1; v_call: TRBV10-2; cdr3_aa: CASSASDRDIGTEAFF
j_call: TRBJ1-1; v_call: TRBV28; cdr3_aa: CASSLRMENTEAFF
j_call: TRBJ1-4; v_call: TRBV13; cdr3_aa: CASSQGFATNEKLFF
j_call: TRBJ2-7; v_call: TRBV7-9; cdr3_aa: CASRNSEAYEQYF
j_call: TRBJ2-7; v_call: TRBV7-9; cdr3_aa: CASSRSTGGPPTYEQYF
j_call: TRBJ1-3; v_call: TRBV5-6; cdr3_aa: CASSLGAFSGNTIYF
j_call: TRBJ2-2; v_call: TRBV27; cdr3_aa: CASSLEGFWDTGELFF
j_call: TRBJ2-7; v_call: TRBV29-1; cdr3_aa: CSVRDRTYEQYF
j_call: TRBJ1-5; v_call: TRBV4-1; cdr3_aa: CASSRRGISNQPQHF
j_call: TRBJ2-7; v_call: TRBV4-1; cdr3_aa: CASSHQTSGRPTSYEQYF
j_call: TRBJ1-5; v_call: TRBV20-1; cdr3_aa: CSVSQPQHF
j_call: TRBJ2-2; v_call: TRBV10-2; cdr3_aa: CASSPPRAGELFF
j_call: TRBJ2-2; v_call: TRBV30; cdr3_aa: CAWTGSRRPGELFF
j_call: TRBJ2-1; v_call: TRBV5-6; cdr3_aa: CASSLTGQGINNEQFF
j_call: TRBJ2-5; v_call: TRBV5-1; cdr3_aa: CASSFRARGETQYF
j_call: TRBJ2-7; v_call: TRBV13; cdr3_aa: CASSTRTSGPLEQYF
j_call: TRBJ2-7; v_call: TRBV29-1; cdr3_aa: CSVTGTGASYEQYF
j_call: TRBJ2-7; v_call: TRBV6-6; cdr3_aa: CASSRLAGPTYEQYF
j_call: TRBJ2-7; v_call: TRBV9; cdr3_aa: CASSAGGSRSYEQYF
j_call: TRBJ2-7; v_call: TRBV5-4; cdr3_aa: CASSLSSSYEQYF
j_call: TRBJ2-5; v_call: TRBV5-1; cdr3_aa: CASSLHREGLETQYF
j_call: TRBJ2-2; v_call: TRBV9; cdr3_aa: CASSATQTGELFF
j_call: TRBJ2-7; v_call: TRBV7-9; cdr3_aa: CASSLQSSYEQYF
j_call: TRBJ1-1; v_call: TRBV5-6; cdr3_aa: CASSVAGTEAFF
j_call: TRBJ2-7; v_call: TRBV28; cdr3_aa: CASTSPPLSSYEQYF
j_call: TRBJ2-1; v_call: TRBV28; cdr3_aa: CASIPLAKAGGPRENEQFF
j_call: TRBJ2-2; v_call: TRBV5-6; cdr3_aa: CASTPWANTGELFF
j_call: TRBJ1-2; v_call: TRBV28; cdr3_aa: CASSFQGTNYGYTF
j_call: TRBJ2-1; v_call: TRBV27; cdr3_aa: CASSLANNEQFF
j_call: TRBJ2-7; v_call: TRBV5-8; cdr3_aa: CASSLDVGSSAYEQYF
j_call: TRBJ1-1; v_call: TRBV6-5; cdr3_aa: CASSYGEGKTEAFF
j_call: TRBJ2-7; v_call: TRBV30; cdr3_aa: CAWSVAGTSITYEQYF
j_call: TRBJ1-2; v_call: TRBV7-2; cdr3_aa: CASSPRGGYTF
j_call: TRBJ1-4; v_call: TRBV7-9; cdr3_aa: CASSFADGEEKLFF
j_call: TRBJ1-1; v_call: TRBV7-8; cdr3_aa: CASSLRPVNTEAFF
j_call: TRBJ1-2; v_call: TRBV28; cdr3_aa: CASSFEGIVYYGYTF
j_call: TRBJ2-7; v_call: TRBV5-5; cdr3_aa: CASSLFGSREGTYEQYF
j_call: TRBJ2-7; v_call: TRBV7-9; cdr3_aa: CASSLGGAPSYEQYF
j_call: TRBJ2-3; v_call: TRBV5-1; cdr3_aa: CASSLGGLRTDTQYF
j_call: TRBJ1-4; v_call: TRBV28; cdr3_aa: CASSSGTETNEKLFF
j_call: TRBJ2-3; v_call: TRBV2; cdr3_aa: CASSPTKTDRRTDTQYF
j_call: TRBJ1-4; v_call: TRBV19; cdr3_aa: CASSIPGQGYEKLFF
j_call: TRBJ1-5; v_call: TRBV7-8; cdr3_aa: CASSFGRPDQPQHF